These T cell receptor beta chains were read from a single sample in a study of blood T cells in healthy people across ages. TCRdb used MiXCR to reprocess the 5' RACE reads, holding one entry per CDR3 protein. The sample comprises over 1.5 million distinct CDR3 sequences, about 50% of which are singletons, and approximately 2% rests with the top ten. The specimen sequenced was blood. The receptors shown here come from a woman in her thirties or forties in good health. The CDR3 runs from the conserved cysteine through the conserved F or W. D genes are given only for firm matches. For some rows the clone size is stated as once, few or many, or as a class when expanded; others skip it.

j_call	d_call	clone_size	v_call	cdr3_aa	cdr3_nt
TRBJ1-2	TRBD1	few	TRBV24-1	CATSPGTGPYGYTF	TGTGCCACCAGTCCCGGGACAGGACCCTATGGCTACACCTTC
TRBJ1-6	NA	many	TRBV7-2	CASSLEGGKGSPLHF	TGTGCCAGCAGCTTAGAGGGGGGGAAAGGTTCACCCCTCCACTTT
TRBJ2-6	TRBD1	NA	TRBV5-1	CASSSFGRGQSGANVLTF	TGCGCCAGCAGCTCGTTTGGCAGGGGGCAGTCTGGGGCCAACGTCCTGACTTTC
TRBJ2-3	NA	many	TRBV20-1	CSARDSTSTDTQYF	TGCAGTGCTAGGGACAGCACTAGCACAGATACGCAGTATTTT
TRBJ2-4	NA	few	TRBV7-2	CASSSTGPFAKNIQYF	TGTGCCAGCAGCTCGACAGGTCCCTTCGCCAAAAACATTCAGTACTTC
TRBJ1-2	NA	few	TRBV7-9	CASSLDSPGCTF	TGTGCCAGCAGCTTAGATTCCCCCGGTTGCACCTTC
TRBJ2-3	TRBD1	NA	TRBV7-2	CASRLTGQGTDTQYF	TGTGCCAGCAGATTGACGGGACAGGGTACAGATACGCAGTATTTT
TRBJ2-5	TRBD1	few	TRBV24-1	CATSDFGQGPRETQYF	TGTGCCACCAGTGACTTCGGACAGGGTCCAAGGGAGACCCAGTACTTC
TRBJ1-2	TRBD1	NA	TRBV19	CASSRLGTGDGYTF	TGTGCCAGTAGTCGGCTAGGGACAGGGGATGGCTACACCTTC
TRBJ2-5	TRBD1	NA	TRBV6-6	CASSNRDRGRIRTQYF	TGTGCCAGCAGTAACCGGGACAGGGGGCGCATACGGACCCAGTACTTC
TRBJ2-3	NA	many	TRBV28	CASSGQGGGNTDTQYF	TGTGCCAGCAGTGGCCAGGGGGGGGGTAACACAGATACGCAGTATTTT
TRBJ2-5	TRBD2	NA	TRBV20-1	CSASGSGGQYF	TGCAGTGCTAGTGGCTCGGGGGGGCAGTACTTC
TRBJ1-1	TRBD1	NA	TRBV7-9	CASSGDRGGLMNTEAFF	TGTGCCAGCAGCGGTGACAGGGGTGGCCTTATGAACACTGAAGCTTTCTTT
TRBJ2-3	NA	NA	TRBV7-2	CASSLGGRESDTQYF	TGTGCCAGCAGCTTAGGGGGGAGAGAGTCGGATACGCAGTATTTT
TRBJ2-3	NA	NA	TRBV29-1	CSHAQGRRGTDTQYF	TGCAGCCATGCGCAGGGTCGTCGCGGCACAGATACGCAGTATTTT
TRBJ2-3	TRBD2	NA	TRBV7-3	CASSYGTSGGAAQYF	TGTGCCAGCAGCTATGGGACTAGCGGGGGGGCAGCGCAGTATTTT
TRBJ1-2	NA	NA	TRBV6-5	CASSYSAFRGHPTF	TGTGCCAGCAGTTACTCGGCCTTTCGGGGTCATCCCACCTTC
TRBJ2-7	NA	NA	TRBV9	CASSGGSGEQYF	TGTGCCAGCAGCGGGGGTTCGGGGGAGCAGTACTTC
TRBJ2-5	NA	many	TRBV20-1	CSAGGSFGETQYF	TGCAGTGCCGGAGGAAGTTTCGGCGAGACCCAGTACTTC
TRBJ1-5	NA	NA	TRBV20-1	CSARETGTPNQPQHF	TGCAGTGCTAGAGAAACCGGGACACCCAATCAGCCCCAGCATTTT
TRBJ2-6	TRBD1	NA	TRBV5-1	CASATGQSGANVLTF	TGCGCCAGTGCGACAGGGCAGTCTGGGGCCAACGTCCTGACTTTC
TRBJ2-1	NA	NA	TRBV27	CASSLLFRSQGLNEQFF	TGTGCCAGCAGTTTATTATTCAGGAGTCAGGGCCTCAATGAGCAGTTCTTC
TRBJ1-2	NA	NA	TRBV5-4	CASSNTTGTKTNYGYTF	TGTGCCAGCAGCAACACAACCGGGACGAAGACAAACTATGGCTACACCTTC
TRBJ1-2	NA	few	TRBV20-1	CSANKGAIYYGYTF	TGCAGTGCTAACAAGGGAGCCATTTATTATGGCTACACCTTC
TRBJ2-1	TRBD2	NA	TRBV6-5	CASSYSASGGYSYNEQFF	TGTGCCAGCAGTTACTCGGCTAGCGGGGGGTACTCCTACAATGAGCAGTTCTTC
TRBJ1-5	NA	NA	TRBV20-1	CSSAEANQPQHF	TGCAGTTCAGCAGAAGCTAATCAGCCCCAGCATTTT
TRBJ2-1	NA	NA	TRBV7-3	CASSLTGARNEQFF	TGTGCCAGCAGCTTAACGGGCGCGCGCAATGAGCAGTTCTTC
TRBJ2-3	NA	NA	TRBV29-1	CSVEGSKLGTDTQYF	TGCAGCGTTGAAGGGTCCAAGCTAGGCACAGATACGCAGTATTTT
TRBJ2-7	NA	once	TRBV6-1	CASSEFLGDSYEQYF	TGTGCCAGCAGTGAATTCCTAGGGGACTCCTACGAGCAGTACTTC
TRBJ2-7	NA	NA	TRBV4-3	CASSQEIGAYKEQYF	TGCGCCAGCAGCCAAGAAATCGGGGCCTACAAGGAGCAGTACTTC
TRBJ2-2	NA	NA	TRBV9	CASSTSGELFF	TGTGCCAGCAGCACGTCCGGGGAGCTGTTTTTT
TRBJ2-5	NA	NA	TRBV7-2	CASSLGALLGETQYF	TGTGCCAGCAGCTTAGGGGCCCTTTTAGGGGAGACCCAGTACTTC
TRBJ2-4	NA	NA	TRBV5-1	CASSLDGTRIAKNIQYF	TGCGCCAGCAGCTTGGATGGGACACGGATAGCCAAAAACATTCAGTACTTC
TRBJ1-2	NA	NA	TRBV13	CASSLTGQPNYGYTF	TGTGCCAGCAGCTTAACGGGACAACCTAACTATGGCTACACCTTC
TRBJ2-7	NA	NA	TRBV12-3/TRBV12-4	CASSDRLGSSYEQYF	TGTGCCAGCAGTGACCGGCTTGGAAGCTCCTACGAGCAGTACTTC
TRBJ2-3	NA	NA	TRBV4-1	CASSQVQGSGTDTQYF	TGCGCCAGCAGCCAAGTTCAGGGCTCTGGCACAGATACGCAGTATTTT
TRBJ2-4	TRBD1	NA	TRBV7-2	CASSLTGVWENIQYF	TGTGCCAGCAGCCTGACAGGGGTCTGGGAAAACATTCAGTACTTC
TRBJ1-6	NA	few	TRBV9	CASSNRTEYNSPLHF	TGTGCCAGCAGCAACCGGACCGAATATAATTCACCCCTCCACTTT
TRBJ2-7	TRBD1	NA	TRBV2	CASSEGPDRESYEQYF	TGTGCCAGCAGTGAAGGACCAGACAGGGAAAGCTACGAGCAGTACTTC
TRBJ1-3	NA	NA	TRBV25-1	CASSRQSGGGVGTIYF	TGTGCCAGCAGCCGCCAATCTGGTGGAGGTGTCGGCACCATATATTTT
TRBJ1-2	NA	NA	TRBV6-5	CASSYLRQAVGRGYTF	TGTGCCAGCAGTTATTTGAGACAGGCAGTGGGTAGGGGCTACACCTTC
TRBJ2-1	NA	few	TRBV15	CATSTGIYNEQFF	TGTGCCACCAGCACGGGGATCTACAATGAGCAGTTCTTC